The 16 T cell receptor beta chains below come from one sample, sequenced in a study of OX40 agonist ivuxolimab in advanced cancers. TCRdb's copy holds only in-frame clones and misses some; the assay was immunoSEQ multiplex PCR. The top ten hold over 20% of the sample, which has tens of thousands of clones, around 76% seen once. Sequencing used CD4+ or CD8+ T cells sorted from blood, obtained in a trial of the OX40 agonist ivuxolimab. All receptors come from an adult with an advanced solid tumor such as melanoma, head and neck, liver or kidney cancer.

This clone was seen only once. V and J are TRBV11-3 and TRBJ2-7, with 9 bases identical to TRBD1. The V gene end was trimmed by 4 bases and the J gene end by 2 bases; junction bases not matched to a gene: 3. CDR1 is SGHNT, CDR2 YENEEA, per germline. The CDR3 is 14 amino acids. Here the CDR3 DNA reads TGTGCCAGCAGCTGGGGACAGGGCACCTACGAGCAGTACTTC. This encodes CASSWGQGTYEQYF.

This clone was observed a handful of times. For the CDR3, the DNA is TGTGCCAGCAGTCCTGAGGACGGCTACGAGCAGTACTTC. This gives the protein CASSPEDGYEQYF. This chain links TRBV5-6 with TRBJ2-7; D gene uncertain. The germline V gene has CDR1 SGHDT and CDR2 YYEEEE. The CDR3 covers 13 residues. V lost 5 bases and J lost 3, with 12 bases in between.

The table lists this clone with a few counts. The CDR3 sequence: CASAASTDTQYF. DNA for the CDR3: TGTGCCAGCGCGGCCTCCACAGATACGCAGTATTTT. This chain uses TRBV28 with TRBJ2-3; D gene uncertain. CDR3 length: 12 residues. CDR1 is MDHEN, CDR2 SYDVKM, per germline. The V and J ends lost 8 bases and 2 bases respectively, with 8 bases between them.

The genes are TRBV5-6 and TRBJ2-4; the match to TRBD2 covers 11 bases. CDR1 is SGHDT and CDR2 is YYEEEE in the germline V gene. The CDR3 is 18 amino acids. The ends lost 0 bases at V and 0 bases at J; junction bases unmatched: 5. The CDR3 loop reads CASSLGLAGGLAKNIQYF. In DNA, the CDR3 is TGTGCCAGCAGCTTGGGGCTAGCGGGGGGATTAGCCAAAAACATTCAGTACTTC.

Remarks on this clone: Additional DNA sequences in this sample encode the identical CDR3. The chain links TRBV7-2 to TRBJ1-4; TRBD1 might be the D (6 bases). Germline V gives CDR1 SGHTA, CDR2 FQGNSA. The CDR3 totals 15 residues. V dropped 1 base and J dropped 8 bases, with 14 bases sitting between them. The CDR3 nucleotides read TGTGCCAGCAGCTTAGGAGGGGGGGCGGGGGAAAAACTGTTTTTT. It yields the protein CASSLGGGAGEKLFF.

This sequence joins TRBV5-1 and TRBJ2-7; no definite D call. Trimming left V 1 base short and J 1 base short, with 6 bases between. The CDR3 totals 13 residues. Germline values: CDR1 SGHRS, CDR2 YFSETQ. As DNA, the CDR3 is TGCGCCAGCAGCTTGTTGTCATCCTACGAGCAGTACTTC. Its protein product is CASSLLSSYEQYF.

This clone was observed a handful of times. The J gene is TRBJ2-1, the V gene TRBV9, with TRBD2 matching 9 bases. The V and J ends lost 3 bases and 7 bases, in that order; junction bases with no gene match: 8. The CDR3 spans 15 residues. Per the germline V gene, CDR1 is SGDLS and CDR2 is YYNGEE. CDR3 bases: TGTGCCAGCAGCGAGACGGGCGGGGGGGCGAATGAGCAGTTCTTC. Protein sequence: CASSETGGGANEQFF.

The V and J genes are TRBV11-2 and TRBJ2-7; D unclear. Trimming took off 5 bases at V and 3 bases at J, with 11 bases between the two ends. CDR1 is SGHAT and CDR2 is FQNNGV in the germline V gene. The CDR3 loop spans 13 amino acids. As DNA, the CDR3 is TGTGCCAGCAGCCTAGGGCTTTTCTACGAGCAGTACTTC. Translating it yields CASSLGLFYEQYF. Together with reference TRBV11-2 and TRBJ2-7, the CDR3 gives the full variable domain: EAGVAQSPRYKIIEKRQSVAFWCNPISGHATLYWYQQILGQGPKLLIQFQNNGVVDDSQLPKDRFSAERLKGVDSTLKIQPAKLEDSAVYLCASSLGLFYEQYFGPGTRLTVT.

The gene calls are TRBV28 and TRBJ1-1; D gene ambiguous. The CDR3 is 10 amino acids. In germline, CDR1 is MDHEN, CDR2 SYDVKM. Trimming removed 5 bases from V and 4 bases from J, with 2 bases in between. CDR3 loop: CASSLTEAFF. The CDR3 DNA reads as TGTGCCAGCAGTCTCACTGAAGCTTTCTTT.

This clone showed up just once. This chain links TRBV28 with TRBJ1-1, with no clear D. V was clipped by 10 bases and J by 1 base, with 7 bases between them. In germline, CDR1 is MDHEN, CDR2 SYDVKM. This CDR3 contains 11 residues. The CDR3 reads CATGANTEAFF. DNA of the CDR3: TGTGCCACCGGAGCGAACACTGAAGCTTTCTTT. Together with reference TRBV28 and TRBJ1-1, the CDR3 gives the full variable domain: DVKVTQSSRYLVKRTGEKVFLECVQDMDHENMFWYRQDPGLGLRLIYFSYDVKMKEKGDIPEGYSVSREKKERFSLILESASTNQTSMYLCATGANTEAFFGQGTRLTVV.

This clone came up a few times. The rearrangement links TRBV28 to TRBJ2-1; weak D call: TRBD2 (6 bases). From germline, CDR1 is MDHEN and CDR2 SYDVKM. Trimming removed 1 base from V and 7 bases from J, with 20 bases in between. The CDR3 covers 17 residues. The CDR3 loop reads CASSLFGGGAPVNEQFF. The CDR3 nucleotides read TGTGCCAGCAGTTTATTCGGTGGCGGGGCACCGGTAAATGAGCAGTTCTTC.

J is TRBJ2-7 and V is TRBV5-6; D remains ambiguous. The V gene's germline CDR1 is SGHDT and CDR2 YYEEEE. CDR3 length: 13 amino acids. The ends were cut back, 3 bases at V and 6 bases at J, with 13 bases in the middle. In DNA, the CDR3 is TGTGCCAGCAGCTGGCCCCTATCGATCGAGCAGTACTTC. Translating gives CASSWPLSIEQYF.

The rearrangement links TRBV5-1 to TRBJ2-2; D perhaps matches TRBD1 (6 bases). Trimming took off 3 bases at V and 2 bases at J, with 11 bases between the two ends. The CDR3 has 15 residues. Per germline, CDR1 SGHRS and CDR2 YFSETQ. The CDR3: CASSWTGGNTGELFF. In DNA, the CDR3 is TGCGCCAGCAGCTGGACTGGGGGCAACACCGGGGAGCTGTTTTTT.

This clone was observed once. V is TRBV27 and J is TRBJ1-2; D might be TRBD1 (5 bases). Trimming pared 5 bases from V and 5 bases from J, leaving 12 bases between. The CDR3 is made up of 13 amino acids. Germline values: CDR1 MNHEY, CDR2 SMNVEV (reference sequence). The CDR3 is CASSPGRIYGYTF. CDR3 nucleotides: TGTGCCAGCAGTCCGGGACGCATATATGGCTACACCTTC.

J is TRBJ1-2 and V is TRBV5-4; 7 bases are a match to TRBD1. CDR1 is SGHNT, CDR2 YYREEE, per germline (reference sequence). The CDR3 covers 16 residues. J was trimmed by 2 bases and V by 2 bases; bases with no gene match: 9. CDR3 DNA sequence: TGTGCCAGCAGCTTCAGGGGGGATTGGGAAAACTATGGCTACACCTTC. The encoded protein is CASSFRGDWENYGYTF.

This clone was seen once. V and J are TRBV5-4 and TRBJ1-4; tentative D call: TRBD1 (5 bases). Per the germline V gene, CDR1 is SGHNT and CDR2 is YYREEE (reference sequence). The CDR3 length is 16 residues. Trimming removed 6 bases from V and 1 base from J, with 16 bases in between. The DNA for the CDR3 is TGTGCCAGCACCTCGGGGACCGGGGGAACTAATGAAAAACTGTTTTTT. This encodes CASTSGTGGTNEKLFF.